This T cell receptor beta chain was captured in a study of T cells after yellow fever vaccination. General study findings and limits: Clonotype sharing between CD4 and CD8 compartments was small. Bulk-population clonotypes that are abundant could appear as contaminants in FACS-sorted repertoires. Boosting was followed by the reappearance of most primary-vaccination clones (96% CD4, around 86% CD8).

Many counts were recorded for this clonotype. What it recognizes is unknown. Template switching by 5'RACE produced TCR cDNA, adding a universal primer site and UMIs. MiXCR, run by TCRdb on the 5' RACE reads, gives a single entry per CDR3 protein. The data hold about 320,000 distinct CDR3 sequences, with around 7% observed a single time. The sequence was collected from a man younger than 35 who received the YFV17D yellow fever vaccine. Material: PBMCs, obtained around 45 days after the first yellow fever vaccination.

CDR3 region: CSARSGLAGTNTGELFF. The CDR3 DNA reads TGCAGTGCTAGAAGCGGACTAGCGGGGACGAACACCGGGGAGCTGTTTTTT. This sequence joins TRBV20-1 and TRBJ2-2, with 12 positions matching TRBD2. Looked up from germline, CDR1 is DFQATT and CDR2 is SNEGSKA (reference sequence). With V trimmed by 2 bases and J by 0 bases, 4 bases remained unmatched. The CDR3 has 17 residues.